This note documents a single T cell receptor beta chain sequence. The data originate from a study of cytomegalovirus exposure and HLA in healthy donors. Some clones are missing from TCRdb's copy, which holds only in-frame ones; the method was immunoSEQ multiplex PCR. The table shows over 65,000 clones, with 94% occurring only once. CDR1 is MNHEY, CDR2 SMNVEV, per germline (reference sequence). V lost 3 bases, J lost 0 bases, and 9 bases lay in between. The CDR3 runs to 15 residues. V and J are TRBV27 and TRBJ2-1; D possibly corresponds to TRBD2 (7 bases). This TCR derives from a woman aged 18-30 years in good health and CMV-seropositive. Sequencing was carried out using PBMCs. CDR3 in DNA: TGTGCCAGCAGTTTGGGAGGGGGCTCCTACAATGAGCAGTTCTTC. Translating it yields CASSLGGGSYNEQFF.